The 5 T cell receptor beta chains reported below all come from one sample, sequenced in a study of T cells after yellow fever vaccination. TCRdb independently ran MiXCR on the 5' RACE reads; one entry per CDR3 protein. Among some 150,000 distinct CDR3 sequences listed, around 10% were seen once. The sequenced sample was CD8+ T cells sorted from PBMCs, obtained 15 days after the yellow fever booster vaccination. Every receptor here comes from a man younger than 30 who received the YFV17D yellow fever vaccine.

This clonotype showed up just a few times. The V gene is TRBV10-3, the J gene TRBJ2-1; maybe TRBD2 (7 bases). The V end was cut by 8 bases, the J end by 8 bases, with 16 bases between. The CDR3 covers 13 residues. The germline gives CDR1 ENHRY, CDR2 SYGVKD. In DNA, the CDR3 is TGTGCCATCGGTGGGGGGGCGACCGATGAGCAGTTCTTC. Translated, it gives CAIGGGATDEQFF.

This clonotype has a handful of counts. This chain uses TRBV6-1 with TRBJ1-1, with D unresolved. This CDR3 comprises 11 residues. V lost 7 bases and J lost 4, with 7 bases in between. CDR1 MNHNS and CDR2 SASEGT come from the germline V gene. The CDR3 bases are TGTGCCAGCACCCCGGGCACTGAAGCTTTCTTT. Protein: CASTPGTEAFF.

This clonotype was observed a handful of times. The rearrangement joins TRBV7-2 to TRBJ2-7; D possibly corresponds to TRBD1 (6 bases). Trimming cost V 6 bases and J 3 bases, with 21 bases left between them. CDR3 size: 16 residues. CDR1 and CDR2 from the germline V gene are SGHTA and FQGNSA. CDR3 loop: CASSTPLATGHYEQYF. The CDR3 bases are TGTGCCAGCAGTACCCCCCTCGCGACAGGCCACTACGAGCAGTACTTC.

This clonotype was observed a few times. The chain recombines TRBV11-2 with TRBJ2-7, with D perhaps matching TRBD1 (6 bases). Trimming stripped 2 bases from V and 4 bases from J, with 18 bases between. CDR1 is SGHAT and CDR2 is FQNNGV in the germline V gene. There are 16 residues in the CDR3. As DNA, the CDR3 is TGTGCCAGCAGCTTACCAGGGGCCCTGAACCCTTACGAGCAGTACTTC. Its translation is CASSLPGALNPYEQYF.

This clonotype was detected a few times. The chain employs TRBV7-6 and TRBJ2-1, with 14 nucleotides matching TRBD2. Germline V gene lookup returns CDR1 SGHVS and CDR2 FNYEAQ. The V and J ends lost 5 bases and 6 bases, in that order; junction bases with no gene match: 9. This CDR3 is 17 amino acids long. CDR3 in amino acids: CASSPIQTSGGGNEQFF. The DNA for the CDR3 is TGTGCCAGCAGCCCCATCCAGACTAGCGGGGGGGGCAATGAGCAGTTCTTC. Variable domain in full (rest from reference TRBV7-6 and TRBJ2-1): GAGVSQSPRYKVTKRGQDVALRCDPISGHVSLYWYRQALGQGPEFLTYFNYEAQQDKSGLPNDRFSAERPEGSISTLTIQRTEQRDSAMYRCASSPIQTSGGGNEQFFGPGTRLTVL.